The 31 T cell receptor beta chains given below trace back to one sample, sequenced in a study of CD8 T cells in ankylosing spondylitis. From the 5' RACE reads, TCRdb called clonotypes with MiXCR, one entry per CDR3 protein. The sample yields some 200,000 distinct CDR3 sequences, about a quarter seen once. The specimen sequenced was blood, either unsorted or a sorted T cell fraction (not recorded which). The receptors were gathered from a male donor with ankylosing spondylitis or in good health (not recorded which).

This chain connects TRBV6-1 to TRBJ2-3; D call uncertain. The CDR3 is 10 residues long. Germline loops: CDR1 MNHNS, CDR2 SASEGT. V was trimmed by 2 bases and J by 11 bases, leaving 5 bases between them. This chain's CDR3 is CASSERRQYF. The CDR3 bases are TGTGCCAGCAGTGAACGGCGGCAGTATTTT.

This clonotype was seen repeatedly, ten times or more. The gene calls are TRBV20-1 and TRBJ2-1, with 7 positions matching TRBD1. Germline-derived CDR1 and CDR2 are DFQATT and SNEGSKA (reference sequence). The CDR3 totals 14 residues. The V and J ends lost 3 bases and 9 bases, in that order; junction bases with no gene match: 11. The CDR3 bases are TGCAGTGCTAGCCATCCGGGACAGAGAAGTGAGCAGTTCTTC. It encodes CSASHPGQRSEQFF.

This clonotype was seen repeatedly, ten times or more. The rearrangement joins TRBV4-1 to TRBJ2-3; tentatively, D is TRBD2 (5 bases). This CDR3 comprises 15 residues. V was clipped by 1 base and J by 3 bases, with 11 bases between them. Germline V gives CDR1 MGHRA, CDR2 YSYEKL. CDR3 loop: CASSQVLALTDTQYF. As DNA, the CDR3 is TGCGCCAGCAGCCAAGTCCTAGCACTGACAGATACGCAGTATTTT.

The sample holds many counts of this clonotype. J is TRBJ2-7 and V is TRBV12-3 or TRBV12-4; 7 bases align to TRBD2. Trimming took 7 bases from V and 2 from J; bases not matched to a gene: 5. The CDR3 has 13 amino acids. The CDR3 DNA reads TGTGCCAGCACCTGGGGGGGTACCTACGAGCAGTACTTC. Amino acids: CASTWGGTYEQYF.

The CDR3 DNA sequence: TGTGCCATCAGTGGGGACAGGGAGGCCAACTATGGCTACACCTTC. Protein: CAISGDREANYGYTF. This chain connects TRBV10-3 to TRBJ1-2, with TRBD1 identical over 9 bases. The CDR3 runs 15 residues. Looked up from germline, CDR1 is ENHRY and CDR2 is SYGVKD. Trimming cost V 4 bases and J 2 bases; bases outside gene matches: 5.

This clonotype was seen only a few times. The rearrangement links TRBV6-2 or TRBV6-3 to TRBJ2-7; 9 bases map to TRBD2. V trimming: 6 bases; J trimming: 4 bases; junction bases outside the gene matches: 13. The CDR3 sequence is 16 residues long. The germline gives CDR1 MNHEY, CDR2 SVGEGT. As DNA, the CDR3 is TGTGCCAGCAGACCCGTTCCGGGACTAGCTGAATACGAGCAGTACTTC. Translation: CASRPVPGLAEYEQYF.

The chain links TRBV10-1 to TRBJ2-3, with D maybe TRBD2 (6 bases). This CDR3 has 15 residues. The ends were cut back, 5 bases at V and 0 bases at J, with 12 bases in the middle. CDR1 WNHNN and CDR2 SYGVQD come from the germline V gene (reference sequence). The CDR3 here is CASSSPGLSTDTQYF. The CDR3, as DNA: TGCGCCAGCAGTAGCCCGGGACTTAGCACAGATACGCAGTATTTT.

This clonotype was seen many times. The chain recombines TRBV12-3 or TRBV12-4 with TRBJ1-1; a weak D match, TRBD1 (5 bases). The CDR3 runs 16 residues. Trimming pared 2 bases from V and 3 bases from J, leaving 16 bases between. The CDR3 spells CASSLYSRGSYTEAFF. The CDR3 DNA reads TGTGCCAGCAGTTTATATAGTCGGGGGTCTTACACTGAAGCTTTCTTT.

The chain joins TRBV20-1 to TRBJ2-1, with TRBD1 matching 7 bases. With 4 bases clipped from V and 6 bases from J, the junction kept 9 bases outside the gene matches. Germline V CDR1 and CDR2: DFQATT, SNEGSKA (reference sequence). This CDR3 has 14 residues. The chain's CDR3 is CSATGGKGGNEQFF. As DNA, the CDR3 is TGCAGTGCTACAGGGGGTAAAGGGGGCAATGAGCAGTTCTTC.

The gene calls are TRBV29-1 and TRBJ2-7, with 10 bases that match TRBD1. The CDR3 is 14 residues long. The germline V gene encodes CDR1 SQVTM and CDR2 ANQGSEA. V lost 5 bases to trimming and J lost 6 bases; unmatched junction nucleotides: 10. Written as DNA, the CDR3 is TGCAGCGTTTCTCCCGGGACAGGGGCCTCCGAGCAGTACTTC. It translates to CSVSPGTGASEQYF.

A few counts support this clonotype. The DNA of the CDR3 is TGTGCCAGCTCACCACTTCGGGATAGCAGCACAGATACGCAGTATTTT. It yields the protein CASSPLRDSSTDTQYF. V is TRBV18 and J is TRBJ2-3, with D perhaps TRBD2 (5 bases). CDR1 is KGHSH, CDR2 LQKENI, per germline. V was shortened by 1 base and J by 0 bases, with 11 bases between the two germline ends. This CDR3 contains 16 residues.

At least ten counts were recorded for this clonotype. The chain's CDR3 is CASSPGLATYTDTQYF. DNA for the CDR3: TGTGCCAGCAGCCCCGGACTAGCGACTTACACAGATACGCAGTATTTT. This chain uses TRBV11-1 with TRBJ2-3; 9 bases agree with TRBD2. Germline assignment: CDR1 SGHAT and CDR2 FQDESV (reference sequence). V shed 5 bases, J shed 2 bases, and the junction held 8 bases outside the gene matches. This CDR3 spans 16 amino acids.

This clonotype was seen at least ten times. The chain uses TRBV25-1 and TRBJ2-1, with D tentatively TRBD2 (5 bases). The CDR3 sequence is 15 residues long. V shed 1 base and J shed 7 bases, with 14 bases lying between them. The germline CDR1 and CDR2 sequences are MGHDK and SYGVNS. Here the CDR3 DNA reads TGTGCCAGCAGTGAATTGCTAGCCGGGCGGAATGAGCAGTTCTTC. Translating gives CASSELLAGRNEQFF.

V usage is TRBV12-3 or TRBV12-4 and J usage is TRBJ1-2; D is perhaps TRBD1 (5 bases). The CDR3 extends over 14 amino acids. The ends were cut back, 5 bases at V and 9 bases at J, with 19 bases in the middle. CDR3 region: CASSPGTPAQRYTF. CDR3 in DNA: TGTGCCAGCAGTCCCGGGACTCCGGCACAGCGCTACACCTTC.

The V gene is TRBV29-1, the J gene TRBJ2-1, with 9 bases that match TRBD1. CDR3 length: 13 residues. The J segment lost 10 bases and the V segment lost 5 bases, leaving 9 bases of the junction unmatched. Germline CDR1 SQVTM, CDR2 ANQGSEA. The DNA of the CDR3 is TGCAGCGTTATTCCCGGGACAGGGAACGAGCAGTTCTTC. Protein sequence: CSVIPGTGNEQFF.

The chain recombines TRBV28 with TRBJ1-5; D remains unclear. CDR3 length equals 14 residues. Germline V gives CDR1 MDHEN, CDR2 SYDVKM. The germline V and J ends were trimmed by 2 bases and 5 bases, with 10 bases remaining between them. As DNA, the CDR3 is TGTGCCAGCAGTTTACTAGCGAGCCATCAGCCCCAGCATTTT. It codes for CASSLLASHQPQHF.

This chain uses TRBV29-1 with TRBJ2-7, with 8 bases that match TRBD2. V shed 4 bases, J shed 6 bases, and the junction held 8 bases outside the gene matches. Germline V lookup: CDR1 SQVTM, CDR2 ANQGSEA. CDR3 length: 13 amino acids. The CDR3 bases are TGCAGCGTTGGAGGCGGGAGGCTGAGCGAGCAGTACTTC. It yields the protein CSVGGGRLSEQYF.

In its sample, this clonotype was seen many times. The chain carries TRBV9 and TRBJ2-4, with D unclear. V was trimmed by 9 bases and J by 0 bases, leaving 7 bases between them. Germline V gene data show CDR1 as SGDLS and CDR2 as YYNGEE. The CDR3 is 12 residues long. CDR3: CANQVAKNIQYF. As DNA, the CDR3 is TGTGCCAACCAGGTAGCCAAAAACATTCAGTACTTC.

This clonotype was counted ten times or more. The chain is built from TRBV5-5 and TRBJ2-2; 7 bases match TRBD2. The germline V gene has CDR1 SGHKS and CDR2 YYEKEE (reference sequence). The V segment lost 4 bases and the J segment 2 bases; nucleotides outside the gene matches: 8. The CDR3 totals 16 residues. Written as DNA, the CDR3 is TGTGCCAGCAGCGCCTTACCGACTAGCAACACCGGGGAGCTGTTTTTT. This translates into CASSALPTSNTGELFF. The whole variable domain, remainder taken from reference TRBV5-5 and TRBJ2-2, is DAGVTQSPTHLIKTRGQQVTLRCSPISGHKSVSWYQQVLGQGPQFIFQYYEKEERGRGNFPDRFSARQFPNYSSELNVNALLLGDSALYLCASSALPTSNTGELFFGEGSRLTVL.

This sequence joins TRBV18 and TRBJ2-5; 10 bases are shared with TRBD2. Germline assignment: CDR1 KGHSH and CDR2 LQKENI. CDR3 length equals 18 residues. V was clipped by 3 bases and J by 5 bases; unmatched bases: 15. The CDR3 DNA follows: TGTGCCAGCTCACCGGTCCTTGGAGCGGGAGGGCCCCCGGAGACCCAGTACTTC. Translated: CASSPVLGAGGPPETQYF.

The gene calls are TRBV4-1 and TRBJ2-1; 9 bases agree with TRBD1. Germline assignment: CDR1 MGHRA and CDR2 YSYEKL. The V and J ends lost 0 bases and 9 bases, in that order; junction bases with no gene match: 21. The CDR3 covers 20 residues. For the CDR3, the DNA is TGCGCCAGCAGCCAAGATCGGGCCTTTACCGGGACAGGGTTCCTCGGTGAGCAGTTCTTC. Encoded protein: CASSQDRAFTGTGFLGEQFF.

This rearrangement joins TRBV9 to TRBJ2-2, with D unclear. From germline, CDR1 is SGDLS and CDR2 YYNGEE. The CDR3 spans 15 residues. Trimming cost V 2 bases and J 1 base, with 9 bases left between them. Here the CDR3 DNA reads TGTGCCAGCAGCGTGGGCAGTAGGAACACCGGGGAGCTGTTTTTT. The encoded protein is CASSVGSRNTGELFF.

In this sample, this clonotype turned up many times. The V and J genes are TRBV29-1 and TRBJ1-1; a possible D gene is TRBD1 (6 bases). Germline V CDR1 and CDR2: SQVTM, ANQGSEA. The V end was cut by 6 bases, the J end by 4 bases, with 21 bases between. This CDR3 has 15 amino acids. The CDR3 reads CSVRGARASPTEAFF. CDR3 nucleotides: TGCAGCGTCCGGGGGGCGCGTGCCTCACCCACTGAAGCTTTCTTT.

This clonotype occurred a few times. The CDR3 sequence is CASSEGPAGGGYTF. DNA of the CDR3: TGTGCCAGCAGTGAAGGTCCTGCTGGGGGTGGCTACACCTTC. The chain couples TRBV6-1 to TRBJ1-2, with a possible D match to TRBD1 (5 bases). V gave up 1 base and J gave up 7 bases, with 13 bases separating them. The CDR3 is 14 residues long. CDR1 and CDR2 (germline): MNHNS, SASEGT.

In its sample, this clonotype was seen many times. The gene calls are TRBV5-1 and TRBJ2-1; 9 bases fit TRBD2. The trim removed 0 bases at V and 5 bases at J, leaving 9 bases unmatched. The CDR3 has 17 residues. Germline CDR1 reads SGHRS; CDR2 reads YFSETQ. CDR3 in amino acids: CASSLEASGIGNNEQFF. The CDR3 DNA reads TGCGCCAGCAGCTTGGAGGCTAGCGGGATAGGAAACAATGAGCAGTTCTTC.

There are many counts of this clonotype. The CDR3 protein is CATSDPNSDGELFF. CDR3 coding DNA: TGTGCCACCAGTGATCCCAATTCCGACGGGGAGCTGTTTTTT. V gene TRBV24-1 combines with J gene TRBJ2-2, with unresolved D. Germline assignment: CDR1 KGHDR and CDR2 SFDVKD. Trimming took off 3 bases at V and 7 bases at J, with 11 bases between the two ends. This CDR3 comprises 14 residues.

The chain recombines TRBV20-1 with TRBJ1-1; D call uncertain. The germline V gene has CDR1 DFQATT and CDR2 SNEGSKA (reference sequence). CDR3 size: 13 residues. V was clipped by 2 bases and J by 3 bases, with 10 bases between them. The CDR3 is CSARNAGDTEAFF. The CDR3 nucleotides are TGCAGTGCTAGAAATGCGGGAGACACTGAAGCTTTCTTT.

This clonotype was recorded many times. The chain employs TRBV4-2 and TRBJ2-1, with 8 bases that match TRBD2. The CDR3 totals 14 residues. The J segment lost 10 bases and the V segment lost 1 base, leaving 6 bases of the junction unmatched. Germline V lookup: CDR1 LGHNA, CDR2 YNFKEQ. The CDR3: CASSQAGGPDEQFF. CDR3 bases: TGTGCCAGCAGCCAAGCGGGAGGGCCTGACGAGCAGTTCTTC.

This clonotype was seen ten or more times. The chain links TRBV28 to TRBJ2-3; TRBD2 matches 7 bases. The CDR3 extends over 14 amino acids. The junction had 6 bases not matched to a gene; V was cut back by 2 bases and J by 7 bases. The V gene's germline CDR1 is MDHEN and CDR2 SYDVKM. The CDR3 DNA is TGTGCCAGCAGTTTACGTCTAGCGGCCAATACGCAGTATTTT. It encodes CASSLRLAANTQYF.

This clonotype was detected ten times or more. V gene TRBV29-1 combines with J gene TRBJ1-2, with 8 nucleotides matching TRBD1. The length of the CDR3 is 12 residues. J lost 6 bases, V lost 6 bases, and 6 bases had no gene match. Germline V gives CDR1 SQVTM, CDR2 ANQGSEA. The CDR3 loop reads CSVPRTGNGYTF. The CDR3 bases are TGCAGCGTCCCCCGGACAGGGAATGGCTACACCTTC.

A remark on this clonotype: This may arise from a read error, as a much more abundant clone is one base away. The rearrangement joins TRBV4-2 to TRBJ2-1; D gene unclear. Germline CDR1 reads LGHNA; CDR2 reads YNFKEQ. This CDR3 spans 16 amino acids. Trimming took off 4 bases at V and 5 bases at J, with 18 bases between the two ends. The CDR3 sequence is CASSPSHESGNNEQFF. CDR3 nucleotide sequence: TGTGCCAGCAGCCCGAGTCACGAGAGTGGAAACAATGAGCAGTTCTTC.